This TCR beta chain was sequenced in a study of PD-1 blockade in classical Hodgkin lymphoma. Whole-study results and caveats: The authors excluded patients who started nivolumab under 1 year after ASCT. Diversity similar to that of newly diagnosed patients was seen at baseline in complete responders. Whatever underlies the repertoire differences (possibly disease activity or prior therapy) remains undefined.

As to this clone: Its cognate antigen is unknown.

This CDR3 is 15 amino acids long. Germline CDR1 is SGHNT and CDR2 is YYREEE (reference sequence). Trimming removed 3 bases from V and 2 bases from J; junction bases left unmatched: 5. Some clones are missing from TCRdb's copy, which holds only in-frame ones; the method was immunoSEQ multiplex PCR. The sample holds about 4,800 clones, 79% seen once. Documented time point: cycle 4 day 1 (C4D1), after less than seven weeks of nivolumab. Every one of the patients relapsed after autologous stem cell transplantation (brentuximab vedotin exposure was variable). Magnetic negative selection served to purify CD4+ T cells out of PBMCs that had been thawed. Complete response, partial response or progressive disease constituted the best responses recorded.

The TCR was taken from a human donor with classical Hodgkin lymphoma. Sequencing was performed on CD4+ T cells from blood, taken before the fourth cycle of nivolumab. The chain links TRBV5-4 to TRBJ2-3; 8 nucleotides align to TRBD2. CDR3 nucleotides: TGTGCCAGCAGCTCTATAGCGGGGTCCACAGATACGCAGTATTTT. It codes for CASSSIAGSTDTQYF.